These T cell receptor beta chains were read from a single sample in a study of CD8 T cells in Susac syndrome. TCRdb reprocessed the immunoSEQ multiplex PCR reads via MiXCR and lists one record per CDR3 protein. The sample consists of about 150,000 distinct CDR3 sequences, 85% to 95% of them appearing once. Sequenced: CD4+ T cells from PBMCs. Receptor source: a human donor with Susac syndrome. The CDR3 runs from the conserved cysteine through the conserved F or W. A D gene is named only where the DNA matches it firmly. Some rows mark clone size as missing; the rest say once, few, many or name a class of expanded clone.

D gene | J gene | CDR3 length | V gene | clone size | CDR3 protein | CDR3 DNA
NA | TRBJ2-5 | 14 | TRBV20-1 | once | CSARDPSTLGTQYF | TGCAGTGCTAGAGACCCCTCTACCCTCGGGACCCAGTACTTC
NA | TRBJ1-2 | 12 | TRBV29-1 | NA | CSVGGEIYGYTF | TGCAGCGTTGGTGGGGAAATCTATGGCTACACCTTC
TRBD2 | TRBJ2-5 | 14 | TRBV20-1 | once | CSARALAGIETQYF | TGCAGTGCTAGGGCATTAGCGGGGATTGAGACCCAGTACTTC
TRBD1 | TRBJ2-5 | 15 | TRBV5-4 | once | CASNLRTGSRETQYF | TGTGCCAGCAACCTTAGGACAGGGTCGAGGGAGACCCAGTACTTC
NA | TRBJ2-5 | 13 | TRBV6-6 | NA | CASRLGGEETQYF | TGTGCCAGCAGGCTAGGGGGAGAAGAGACCCAGTACTTC
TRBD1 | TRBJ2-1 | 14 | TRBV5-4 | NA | CASSLGTGGREQFF | TGTGCCAGCAGCTTGGGAACAGGGGGCAGAGAGCAGTTCTTC
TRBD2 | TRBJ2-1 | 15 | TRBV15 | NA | CATSRELAGGREQFF | TGTGCCACCAGCAGAGAACTAGCGGGGGGGCGGGAGCAGTTCTTC
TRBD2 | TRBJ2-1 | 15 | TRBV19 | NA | CASSIALAVGGEQFF | TGTGCCAGTAGTATCGCCCTAGCGGTGGGGGGTGAGCAGTTCTTC
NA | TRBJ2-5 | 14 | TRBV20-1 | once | CSARGGRGQETQYF | TGCAGTGCTAGGGGGGGCAGGGGCCAAGAGACCCAGTACTTC
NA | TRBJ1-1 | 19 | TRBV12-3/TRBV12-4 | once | CASSLDPGHRMAVNTEAFF | TGTGCCAGCAGTTTAGACCCGGGACACCGGATGGCGGTGAACACTGAAGCTTTCTTT
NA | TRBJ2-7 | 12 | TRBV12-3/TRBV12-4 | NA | CASSLDEYEQYF | TGTGCCAGCAGTTTGGACGAGTACGAGCAGTACTTC
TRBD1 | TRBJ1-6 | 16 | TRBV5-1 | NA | CASSSFGTDSNSPLHF | TGCGCCAGCAGCTCTTTCGGGACAGATTCAAATTCACCCCTCCACTTT
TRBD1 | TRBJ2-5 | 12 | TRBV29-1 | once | CSVSTGDQTQYF | TGCAGCGTTTCTACAGGGGATCAGACCCAGTACTTC
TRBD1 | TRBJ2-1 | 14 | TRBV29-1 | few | CSTDRVRGKNEQFF | TGCAGCACGGACAGGGTGAGAGGGAAAAATGAGCAGTTCTTC
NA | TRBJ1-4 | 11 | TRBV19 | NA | CASSMGEKLFF | TGTGCCAGTAGCATGGGGGAAAAACTGTTTTTT
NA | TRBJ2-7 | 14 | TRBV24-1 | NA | CATSDFAHKWEQYF | TGTGCCACCAGTGATTTTGCCCACAAGTGGGAGCAGTACTTC
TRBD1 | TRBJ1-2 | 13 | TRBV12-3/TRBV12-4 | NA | CASTGTAQGGYTF | TGTGCCAGTACTGGGACAGCCCAGGGAGGCTACACCTTC
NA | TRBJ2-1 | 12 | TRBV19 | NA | CASSTGINEQFF | TGTGCCAGTAGTACAGGGATCAATGAGCAGTTCTTC
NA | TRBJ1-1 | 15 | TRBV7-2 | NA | CASPPRGRLDTEAFF | TGTGCCAGCCCCCCCCGGGGGCGTTTGGACACTGAAGCTTTCTTT
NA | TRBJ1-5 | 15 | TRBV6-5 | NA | CASKGRGADNQPQHF | TGTGCCAGCAAGGGGAGGGGCGCGGACAATCAGCCCCAGCATTTT
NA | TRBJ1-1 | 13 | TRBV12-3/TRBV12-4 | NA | CASRTQQNTEAFF | TGTGCCAGCAGAACACAGCAGAACACTGAAGCTTTCTTT
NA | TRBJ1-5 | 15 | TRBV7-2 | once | CASAKQFLDNQPQHF | TGTGCCAGCGCAAAGCAGTTCCTGGATAATCAGCCCCAGCATTTT
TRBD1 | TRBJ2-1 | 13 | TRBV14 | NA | CASSHTGGWEQFF | TGTGCCAGCAGCCATACAGGGGGTTGGGAGCAGTTCTTC
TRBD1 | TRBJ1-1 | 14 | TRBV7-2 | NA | CASSLRGQGPEAFF | TGTGCCAGCAGCTTAAGGGGACAGGGGCCTGAAGCTTTCTTT
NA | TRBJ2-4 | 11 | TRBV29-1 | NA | CSVASGHRRDF | TGCAGCGTCGCTTCGGGGCATCGAAGGGACTTC
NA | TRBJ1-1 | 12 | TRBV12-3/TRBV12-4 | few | CASSFPGTEAFF | TGTGCCAGCAGTTTCCCGGGTACTGAAGCTTTCTTT
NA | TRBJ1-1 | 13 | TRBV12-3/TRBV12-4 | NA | CASTPGGWGEAFF | TGTGCCAGCACCCCTGGGGGATGGGGTGAAGCTTTCTTT
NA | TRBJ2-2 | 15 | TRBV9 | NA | CASSVVGQNTGELFF | TGTGCCAGCAGCGTAGTGGGACAGAACACCGGGGAGCTGTTTTTT
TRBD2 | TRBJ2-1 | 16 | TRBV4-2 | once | CASSQPPGLAGNEQFF | TGTGCCAGCAGCCAACCCCCGGGACTAGCGGGCAATGAGCAGTTCTTC
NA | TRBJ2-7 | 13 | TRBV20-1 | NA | CSPLSEGAGEQYF | TGCAGTCCCTTGTCGGAGGGCGCGGGCGAGCAGTACTTC
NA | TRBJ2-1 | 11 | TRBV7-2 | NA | CASSSDVTLRF | TGTGCCAGCAGCTCAGACGTTACACTACGATTC
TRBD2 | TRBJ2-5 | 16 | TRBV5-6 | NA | CASSKEGRGYGETQYF | TGTGCCAGCAGCAAAGAGGGGCGGGGGTATGGAGAGACCCAGTACTTC
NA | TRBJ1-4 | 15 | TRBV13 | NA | CASSLATAPYEKLFF | TGTGCCAGCAGCCTAGCGACAGCTCCTTATGAAAAACTGTTTTTT
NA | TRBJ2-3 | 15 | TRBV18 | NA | CASSPRDTFTDTQYF | TGTGCCAGCTCACCTAGGGACACCTTCACAGATACGCAGTATTTT
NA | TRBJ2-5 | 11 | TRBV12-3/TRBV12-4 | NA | CASSFRGTQYF | TGTGCCAGCAGTTTTCGAGGAACCCAGTACTTC
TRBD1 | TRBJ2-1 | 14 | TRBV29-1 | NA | CSVVLTGVGNEQFF | TGCAGCGTTGTTTTGACAGGGGTAGGCAATGAGCAGTTCTTC
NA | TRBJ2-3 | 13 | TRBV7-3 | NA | CASSWRGADTQYF | TGTGCCAGCAGTTGGCGGGGAGCGGATACGCAGTATTTT
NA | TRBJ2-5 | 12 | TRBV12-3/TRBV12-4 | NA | CASSLAYETQYF | TGTGCCAGCAGTTTAGCATATGAGACCCAGTACTTC
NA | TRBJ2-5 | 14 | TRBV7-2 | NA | CASSGGGAIETQYF | TGTGCCAGCAGTGGTGGGGGGGCGATCGAGACCCAGTACTTC
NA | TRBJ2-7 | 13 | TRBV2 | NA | CASSATRSYEQYF | TGTGCCAGCAGTGCGACACGCTCCTACGAGCAGTACTTC
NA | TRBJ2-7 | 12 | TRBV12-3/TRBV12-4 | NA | CASSPGRHEQYF | TGTGCCAGCAGTCCCGGTCGCCACGAGCAGTACTTC
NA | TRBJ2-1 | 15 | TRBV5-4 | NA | CASSLVGGSGNEQFF | TGTGCCAGCAGCTTGGTGGGGGGATCGGGCAATGAGCAGTTCTTC
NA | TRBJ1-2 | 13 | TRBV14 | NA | CASSPPDSYGYTF | TGTGCCAGCAGCCCCCCGGACAGCTATGGCTACACCTTC
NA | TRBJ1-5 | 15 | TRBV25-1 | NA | CASSESGGSNQPQHF | TGTGCCAGCAGTGAATCGGGGGGAAGCAATCAGCCCCAGCATTTT
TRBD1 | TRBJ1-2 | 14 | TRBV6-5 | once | CASSSRGQGYGYTF | TGTGCCAGCAGCTCCCGGGGACAGGGCTATGGCTACACCTTC
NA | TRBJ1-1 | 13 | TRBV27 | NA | CASSSRDNPEAFF | TGTGCCAGCAGTTCCCGGGACAACCCTGAAGCTTTCTTT
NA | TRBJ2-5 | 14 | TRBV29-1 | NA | CSFRARGRGETQYF | TGCAGCTTCCGCGCCCGAGGCCGGGGAGAGACCCAGTACTTC
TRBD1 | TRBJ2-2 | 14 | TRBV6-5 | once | CASRSGGASGELFF | TGTGCCAGCAGGTCAGGGGGCGCATCCGGGGAGCTGTTTTTT
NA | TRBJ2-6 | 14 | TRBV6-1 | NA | CASLRIPGANVLTF | TGTGCCAGCCTCCGAATACCTGGGGCCAACGTCCTGACTTTC
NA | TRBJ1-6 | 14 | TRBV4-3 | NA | CASSQETDNSPLHF | TGCGCCAGCAGCCAAGAGACAGATAATTCACCCCTCCACTTT
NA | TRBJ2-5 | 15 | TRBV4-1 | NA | CASSQPSGTKETQYF | TGCGCCAGCAGCCAGCCGTCCGGGACCAAAGAGACCCAGTACTTC
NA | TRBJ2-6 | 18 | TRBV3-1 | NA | CASSQGLVGNSGANVLTF | TGTGCCAGCAGCCAAGGCCTAGTCGGCAATTCTGGGGCCAACGTCCTGACTTTC
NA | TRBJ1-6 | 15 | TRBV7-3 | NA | CASSLTGTYNSPLHF | TGTGCCAGCAGCTTAACGGGGACTTATAATTCACCCCTCCACTTT
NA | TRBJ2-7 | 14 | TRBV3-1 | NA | CASSPQVEKLEQYF | TGTGCCAGCAGCCCACAGGTAGAGAAGCTCGAGCAGTACTTC